The 13 T cell receptor beta chains reported below all come from one sample, sequenced in a study of cytomegalovirus exposure and HLA in healthy donors. Primers included in the PCR were 60 Vbeta and 13 Jbeta primers. Assay used: immunoSEQ multiplex PCR; TCRdb lists only in-frame clones, some missing. The top ten hold about 2.3% of the sample, which has some 200,000 clones, approximately 80% seen once. The sequenced sample consisted of PBMCs. The receptor set was obtained from a woman in her fifties or sixties in good health and CMV-seronegative.

This clone turned up a few times. CDR3 DNA: TGTGCCAGCACCCCCGCTAACTATGGCTACACCTTC. It specifies CASTPANYGYTF. The chain is built from TRBV28 and TRBJ1-2; D uncertain. V lost 7 bases and J 0 bases, leaving 6 bases between the germline ends. The CDR3 is made up of 12 amino acids. Per germline, CDR1 MDHEN and CDR2 SYDVKM.

The chain joins TRBV19 to TRBJ1-1; D not certain. Per germline, CDR1 LNHDA and CDR2 SQIVND (reference sequence). This CDR3 contains 14 residues. V was pared by 7 bases and J by 9 bases, with 21 bases between. This CDR3 is CASTDLSPPGKAFF. The CDR3 nucleotides read TGTGCCAGTACCGACCTTTCTCCCCCGGGAAAAGCTTTCTTT.

This clone was seen only a few times. The chain uses TRBV27 and TRBJ1-5, with D maybe TRBD1 (6 bases). There are 15 residues in the CDR3. Germline CDR1 and CDR2: MNHEY and SMNVEV (reference sequence). Trimming removed 3 bases at V and 5 bases at J, with 14 bases between. The CDR3 here is CASSFRRQEDQPQHF. The CDR3, as DNA: TGTGCCAGCAGTTTTAGGAGACAGGAGGATCAGCCCCAGCATTTT.

CDR3 bases: TGTGCCAGCTCGCCCGAGGGCAGGGGTAATCAGCCCCAGCATTTT. Translation gives CASSPEGRGNQPQHF. V and J are TRBV18 and TRBJ1-5; perhaps TRBD1 as D (6 bases). With 6 bases removed from V and 4 bases from J, the gap between germline ends came to 16 bases. The CDR3 extends over 15 amino acids. CDR1 and CDR2 (germline): KGHSH, LQKENI.

The chain combines TRBV2 with TRBJ2-1, with a tentative D call TRBD2 (6 bases). Trimming pared 4 bases from V and 7 bases from J, leaving 11 bases between. The CDR3 consists of 13 residues. Germline V gene sequence: CDR1 SNHLY, CDR2 FYNNEI. The CDR3 region has the DNA TGTGCCAGCAGTGTTGGGGAGGTGAATGAGCAGTTCTTC. Translated: CASSVGEVNEQFF.

J is TRBJ1-1 and V is TRBV7-9; 7 positions agree with TRBD1. Germline lookup yields CDR1 SEHNR and CDR2 FQNEAQ (reference sequence). The J segment lost 11 bases and the V segment lost 1 base, leaving 10 bases of the junction unmatched. The CDR3 is made up of 14 amino acids. CDR3 amino acids: CASSLGRTRDSAFF. DNA for the CDR3: TGTGCCAGCAGCTTAGGCCGAACCCGGGACAGTGCTTTCTTT.

V is TRBV18 and J is TRBJ1-3, with a weak D call TRBD1 (6 bases). Per germline, CDR1 KGHSH and CDR2 LQKENI. V was clipped by 2 bases and J by 4 bases, with 9 bases between them. The CDR3 contains 14 residues. CDR3 protein: CASSPNREGNTIYF. DNA of the CDR3: TGTGCCAGCTCACCAAACAGGGAAGGAAACACCATATATTTT.

This rearrangement joins TRBV5-4 to TRBJ2-7, with D maybe TRBD1 (6 bases). The CDR3 spans 16 residues. Germline loops: CDR1 SGHNT, CDR2 YYREEE (reference sequence). The V end was cut by 4 bases, the J end by 4 bases, with 21 bases between. The CDR3 DNA reads as TGTGCCAGCAGCCTCGTGGGGGAACAGGGAAGATACGAGCAGTACTTC. Translation: CASSLVGEQGRYEQYF.

This chain uses TRBV28 with TRBJ1-2, with a tentative D call TRBD1 (5 bases). Germline V lookup: CDR1 MDHEN, CDR2 SYDVKM. Trimming removed 8 bases from V and 0 bases from J, with 7 bases in between. The CDR3 consists of 12 residues. CDR3 sequence (DNA): TGTGCCAGCGAACAGGCTAACTATGGCTACACCTTC. Its translation is CASEQANYGYTF.

The J gene is TRBJ2-5, the V gene TRBV15, with 7 bases that match TRBD1. Germline V gene lookup returns CDR1 LNHNV and CDR2 YYDKDF (reference sequence). The CDR3 runs 14 residues. CDR3 sequence reads: CVKPPTGRSETQYF. The CDR3 bases are TGTGTTAAACCTCCGACAGGGCGTTCAGAGACCCAGTACTTC.

This chain links TRBV30 with TRBJ1-5; perhaps TRBD1 as D (5 bases). Germline loops: CDR1 GTSNPN, CDR2 SVGIG (reference sequence). Trimming cost V 5 bases and J 5 bases, with 13 bases left between them. The CDR3 has 13 residues. The CDR3 nucleotides read TGTGCCTGGGCCGGGGGGATGGATCAGCCCCAGCATTTT. This sequence encodes CAWAGGMDQPQHF.

This clone was observed a few times. The genes are TRBV6-6 and TRBJ2-5; TRBD1 matches 9 bases. The J call may be mistaken, given a closer DNA end match to TRBJ2-7. The CDR3 sequence is 14 residues long. Germline lookup yields CDR1 MNHNY and CDR2 SVGAGI (reference sequence). CDR3 amino acids: CASSYSGTGNEQYF. The CDR3 coding sequence is TGTGCCAGCAGTTACTCGGGGACAGGGAACGAGCAGTACTTC.

The rearrangement links TRBV13 to TRBJ1-6; tentative D call: TRBD1 (5 bases). Trimming took off 4 bases at V and 12 bases at J, with 16 bases between the two ends. The CDR3 consists of 14 residues. Germline V CDR1 and CDR2: PRHDT, FYEKMQ (reference sequence). CDR3 loop: CASSSRRGLLPLHF. The CDR3 nucleotides are TGTGCCAGCAGCTCTCGGAGGGGTCTTCTACCCCTCCACTTT.